This T cell receptor (beta chain) came from a study of blood T cell repertoires in COVID-19. Whole-study context: Material from acute and convalescent COVID-19 was sourced from the United States, Italy and Spain.

Only in-frame clones appear in the TCRdb table, and some are missing; sequencing was by immunoSEQ multiplex PCR. The sample carries tens of thousands of clones, 83% recorded once. Germline V CDR1 and CDR2: MDHEN, SYDVKM. This CDR3 has 15 residues. V shed 5 bases and J shed 7 bases, with 17 bases lying between them. The receptor was derived from a man at least 80 years old with acute or convalescent COVID-19. The V gene is TRBV28, the J gene TRBJ2-2, with D maybe TRBD2 (6 bases). Sequences were obtained from peripheral blood. The CDR3 loop reads CASSERRGPGGELFF. In nucleotides, the CDR3 is TGTGCCAGCAGTGAACGGAGGGGCCCAGGCGGGGAGCTGTTTTTT.